These T cell receptor beta chains were read from a single sample in a study of blood T cell repertoires in COVID-19. Profiling relied on immunoSEQ multiplex PCR, and the TCRdb table lists in-frame clones only, not all of them. The sample contains more than 400,000 clones, 87% of which appear only once. Sequencing used PBMCs or T cells enriched from blood (not recorded which). The receptors come from a woman aged 18-29 years who had recovered from COVID-19. CDR3s include the opening cysteine and the closing phenylalanine or tryptophan. D genes are given only for firm matches. Expanded clones are given a class, and other clones once, few, many or no size at all.

v_call: TRBV5-1
clone_size: -
d_call: TRBD2
j_call: TRBJ2-3
cdr3_nt: TGCGCCAGCAGCTTGTACGTAGCGGGGGCCATGATGGACGGCACAGATACGCAGTATTTT
cdr3_aa: CASSLYVAGAMMDGTDTQYF

v_call: TRBV3-1/TRBV3-2
clone_size: -
d_call: TRBD1
j_call: TRBJ1-6
cdr3_nt: TGTGCCAGCGCGGGGACAGGGAGGTCACCCCTCCACTTT
cdr3_aa: CASAGTGRSPLHF

v_call: TRBV7-9
clone_size: -
d_call: -
j_call: TRBJ1-1
cdr3_nt: TGTGCCAGCAGCCTCCCGGTTGGTGAAGCTTTCTTT
cdr3_aa: CASSLPVGEAFF

v_call: TRBV11-2
clone_size: -
d_call: -
j_call: TRBJ1-5
cdr3_nt: TGTGCCAGCAGCTTAGAAGGGGCAAGCAATCAGCCCCAGCATTTT
cdr3_aa: CASSLEGASNQPQHF

v_call: TRBV5-1
clone_size: -
d_call: -
j_call: TRBJ2-1
cdr3_nt: TGCGCCAGCAGCACCCTTAGCGGCCTCTACAATGAGCAGTTCTTC
cdr3_aa: CASSTLSGLYNEQFF

v_call: TRBV29-1
clone_size: once
d_call: TRBD1
j_call: TRBJ1-1
cdr3_nt: TGCAGCGTCGGACCGACAGGGATGGGCACTGAAGCTTTCTTT
cdr3_aa: CSVGPTGMGTEAFF

v_call: TRBV12-5
clone_size: -
d_call: TRBD1
j_call: TRBJ1-3
cdr3_nt: TGTGCTAGTGGTTTGGTACTAGGGGACAGACAGTACGGAAACACCATATATTTT
cdr3_aa: CASGLVLGDRQYGNTIYF

v_call: TRBV7-9
clone_size: -
d_call: -
j_call: TRBJ1-5
cdr3_nt: TGTGCCAGCAGCCGCACAGGCGGCAATCAGCCCCAGCATTTT
cdr3_aa: CASSRTGGNQPQHF

v_call: TRBV5-1
clone_size: -
d_call: TRBD1
j_call: TRBJ1-6
cdr3_nt: TGCGCCAGCAGCTGGAAGCAGGGGGGTGATTCACCCCTCCACTTT
cdr3_aa: CASSWKQGGDSPLHF

v_call: TRBV5-1
clone_size: -
d_call: -
j_call: TRBJ1-1
cdr3_nt: TGCGCCAGCAGCGACCGGGGGGAAGTGACTGAAGCTTTCTTT
cdr3_aa: CASSDRGEVTEAFF

v_call: TRBV19
clone_size: -
d_call: -
j_call: TRBJ1-1
cdr3_nt: TGTGCCAGTCGTACAAACATGAACACTGAAGCTTTCTTT
cdr3_aa: CASRTNMNTEAFF

v_call: TRBV18
clone_size: -
d_call: TRBD1
j_call: TRBJ1-4
cdr3_nt: TGTGCCAGCTCAGCGGACAGGGACGAGGATGAAAAACTGTTTTTT
cdr3_aa: CASSADRDEDEKLFF

v_call: TRBV3-1/TRBV3-2
clone_size: once
d_call: -
j_call: TRBJ1-6
cdr3_nt: TGTGCCAGCAGCCAAAAGTCCAGGCAGGGTGGTTCACCCCTCCACTTT
cdr3_aa: CASSQKSRQGGSPLHF

v_call: TRBV18
clone_size: -
d_call: TRBD1
j_call: TRBJ1-1
cdr3_nt: TGTGCCAGCTCACCAAGGACAGGGGGCACTGAAGCTTTCTTT
cdr3_aa: CASSPRTGGTEAFF

v_call: TRBV7-2
clone_size: -
d_call: TRBD2
j_call: TRBJ2-1
cdr3_nt: TGTGCCAGCAGCTCGACTAGCGGGGGGTCCTACAATGAGCAGTTCTTC
cdr3_aa: CASSSTSGGSYNEQFF

v_call: TRBV30
clone_size: -
d_call: TRBD1
j_call: TRBJ1-5
cdr3_nt: TGTGCCTGGAGTGTCCGCGGACAGGGGATCAATCAGCCCCAGCATTTT
cdr3_aa: CAWSVRGQGINQPQHF

v_call: TRBV27
clone_size: few
d_call: -
j_call: TRBJ1-2
cdr3_nt: TGTGCCAGCAGTCCCGCCACAGGGTTCTATGGCTACACCTTC
cdr3_aa: CASSPATGFYGYTF